These 26 T cell receptor beta chains were all obtained from the same sample, sequenced in a study of Ad26.COV2.S vaccination and SARS-CoV-2 variants. Profiled with immunoSEQ multiplex PCR; TCRdb holds only in-frame clones, not every one. The sample holds a few hundred thousand clones, roughly 91% seen once. Specified treatment: about 20 received Ad26.COV2.S at low or high dose, single or two shots; about 5 received placebo; per-sample allocation not given. All samples were drawn on day 63, counting from the first vaccine or placebo injection. Specimen: peripheral blood, collected in a trial of Ad26.COV2.S vaccine versus placebo. The origin of the receptors is a person between 18 and 59 years old who received the Ad26.COV2.S COVID-19 vaccine or a placebo.

This clone was seen a handful of times. The rearrangement links TRBV19 to TRBJ1-5; 9 nucleotides match TRBD1. Germline V lookup: CDR1 LNHDA, CDR2 SQIVND (reference sequence). V was pared by 3 bases and J by 3 bases, with 9 bases of the junction left unmatched. The CDR3 length is 17 residues. DNA of the CDR3: TGTGCCAGTAGTATCCGCGGGGACAGGGCGGTCAATCAGCCCCAGCATTTT. Translated: CASSIRGDRAVNQPQHF.

The chain combines TRBV5-5 with TRBJ2-3; 11 bases align to TRBD2. This CDR3 region has 16 residues. V was pared by 0 bases and J by 2 bases, with 2 bases of the junction left unmatched. From germline, CDR1 is SGHKS and CDR2 YYEKEE (reference sequence). CDR3 sequence (DNA): TGTGCCAGCAGCTTGGGACTAGCGGGAATCACAGATACGCAGTATTTT. Translation: CASSLGLAGITDTQYF. The full variable domain, completed using reference TRBV5-5 and TRBJ2-3, is DAGVTQSPTHLIKTRGQQVTLRCSPISGHKSVSWYQQVLGQGPQFIFQYYEKEERGRGNFPDRFSARQFPNYSSELNVNALLLGDSALYLCASSLGLAGITDTQYFGPGTRLTVL.

The chain recombines TRBV10-3 with TRBJ1-2; maybe TRBD1 (5 bases). V was trimmed by 7 bases and J by 5 bases, leaving 14 bases between them. CDR3 size: 13 residues. Germline lookup yields CDR1 ENHRY and CDR2 SYGVKD. CDR3 loop: CAITTTEDYGYTF. The CDR3 DNA sequence: TGTGCCATCACCACGACAGAGGATTATGGCTACACCTTC.

This chain links TRBV7-9 with TRBJ2-7; D not certain. There are 12 residues in the CDR3. Between the trimmed V and J ends, which lost 3 bases and 5 bases, there was a span of 8 bases. Germline V gene sequence: CDR1 SEHNR, CDR2 FQNEAQ (reference sequence). DNA of the CDR3: TGTGCCAGCAGCTTTTGGGGTAACGAGCAGTACTTC. Translated, it gives CASSFWGNEQYF.

This clone was counted a single time. The chain is built from TRBV7-8 and TRBJ2-2; D uncertain. Germline CDR1 SGHVS, CDR2 FQNEAQ. Trimming removed 6 bases at V and 3 bases at J, with 14 bases between. CDR3 length: 15 residues. CDR3 sequence: CASRKYQSDTGELFF. DNA of the CDR3: TGTGCCAGCAGAAAGTATCAATCAGACACCGGGGAGCTGTTTTTT.

The J gene is TRBJ2-5, the V gene TRBV13, with TRBD2 matching 10 bases. The length of the CDR3 is 16 residues. Germline CDR1 reads PRHDT; CDR2 reads FYEKMQ (reference sequence). V trimming: 0 bases; J trimming: 6 bases; junction bases outside the gene matches: 7. CDR3 DNA: TGTGCCAGCAGCTTAGGCCAGCGGGGGGGCCCGAAGACCCAGTACTTC. Its protein product is CASSLGQRGGPKTQYF.

This clone was recorded a few times. The chain carries TRBV30 and TRBJ2-7; a weak D match, TRBD1 (6 bases). This CDR3 has 14 amino acids. Deletions cut 0 bases from V and 3 bases from J, with 12 bases between. Germline lookup yields CDR1 GTSNPN and CDR2 SVGIG (reference sequence). The CDR3 loop is CAWSVLGQNYEQYF. CDR3 DNA: TGTGCCTGGAGTGTACTCGGACAGAACTACGAGCAGTACTTC.

The gene calls are TRBV7-8 and TRBJ2-1, with D perhaps given as TRBD1 or TRBD2 (5 bases each). The V end was cut by 4 bases, the J end by 2 bases, with 12 bases between. The CDR3 extends over 15 amino acids. CDR1 is SGHVS and CDR2 is FQNEAQ in the germline V gene. The CDR3 bases are TGTGCCAGCAGCTCCCGGGACCGAGCCTACAATGAGCAGTTCTTC. Protein sequence: CASSSRDRAYNEQFF. Complete variable domain (other parts from reference TRBV7-8 and TRBJ2-1): GAGVSQSPRYKVAKRGQDVALRCDPISGHVSLFWYQQALGQGPEFLTYFQNEAQLDKSGLPSDRFFAERPEGSVSTLKIQRTQQEDSAVYLCASSSRDRAYNEQFFGPGTRLTVL.

J is TRBJ2-4 and V is TRBV30; possible D gene TRBD1, 6 bases. The CDR3 has 15 amino acids. From germline, CDR1 is GTSNPN and CDR2 SVGIG (reference sequence). The germline V and J ends were trimmed by 3 bases and 0 bases, with 12 bases remaining between them. In DNA, the CDR3 is TGTGCCTGGAGGAGAGGGGGTCGAGCCAAAAACATTCAGTACTTC. Amino acid sequence: CAWRRGGRAKNIQYF.

The chain employs TRBV9 and TRBJ1-3; possibly TRBD1 for D (6 bases). Germline assignment: CDR1 SGDLS and CDR2 YYNGEE. The CDR3 has 15 amino acids. Trimming took off 3 bases at V and 0 bases at J, with 10 bases between the two ends. The CDR3 is CASSDNRASGNTIYF. The DNA for the CDR3 is TGTGCCAGCAGCGATAACAGGGCCTCTGGAAACACCATATATTTT.

The chain has TRBV5-1 and TRBJ1-4; D remains ambiguous. The CDR3 covers 16 residues. With 0 bases removed from V and 4 bases from J, the gap between germline ends came to 13 bases. Germline V gives CDR1 SGHRS, CDR2 YFSETQ. This CDR3 reads CASSLVSPEGNEKLFF. The CDR3 nucleotides read TGCGCCAGCAGCTTGGTATCGCCGGAGGGTAATGAAAAACTGTTTTTT.

This clone was detected only a few times. The chain joins TRBV4-3 to TRBJ1-4; no clear D. The CDR3 covers 14 residues. Trimming pared 6 bases from V and 5 bases from J, leaving 13 bases between. From germline, CDR1 is LGHNA and CDR2 YSLEER. CDR3 amino acids: CASRRAGLNEKLFF. The CDR3 DNA reads as TGCGCCAGCAGAAGGGCCGGATTAAATGAAAAACTGTTTTTT.

The chain joins TRBV5-1 to TRBJ2-2; the D gene is possibly TRBD2 (5 bases). V lost 6 bases and J 5 bases, leaving 17 bases between the germline ends. The CDR3 sequence is 15 residues long. The germline V gene encodes CDR1 SGHRS and CDR2 YFSETQ. The CDR3 reads CASTFVNGRTGELFF. CDR3 in DNA: TGCGCCAGCACCTTCGTGAATGGGAGAACCGGGGAGCTGTTTTTT.

V and J are TRBV12-5 and TRBJ2-2, with D perhaps TRBD2 (6 bases). The CDR3 is 19 residues long. Trimming stripped 2 bases from V and 5 bases from J, with 24 bases between. Germline V CDR1 and CDR2: LGHNT, FRNRAP. Here the CDR3 reads CASGLPTLSERGRTGELFF. CDR3 in DNA: TGTGCTAGTGGTTTGCCAACCTTGTCTGAACGGGGGAGGACCGGGGAGCTGTTTTTT.

The gene calls are TRBV7-6 and TRBJ1-1; D is uncertain. The CDR3 has 14 amino acids. Trimming pared 1 base from V and 1 base from J, leaving 7 bases between. Germline V gene sequence: CDR1 SGHVS, CDR2 FNYEAQ. The CDR3 here is CASSLGRPNTEAFF. CDR3 DNA: TGTGCCAGCAGCTTAGGCCGGCCGAACACTGAAGCTTTCTTT.

This chain uses TRBV30 with TRBJ1-2; 7 nucleotides match TRBD1. The CDR3 spans 14 residues. Germline-derived CDR1 and CDR2 are GTSNPN and SVGIG (reference sequence). J lost 6 bases, V lost 2 bases, and 9 bases had no gene match. In DNA form, the CDR3 reads TGTGCCTGGAGTCCCTTAGACAGGGCCGATGGCTACACCTTC. It encodes CAWSPLDRADGYTF.

This clone came up once. The V and J genes are TRBV24-1 and TRBJ1-1; the D gene is possibly TRBD1 (6 bases). The CDR3 has 16 amino acids. Trimming pared 3 bases from V and 5 bases from J, leaving 18 bases between. CDR1 and CDR2 from the germline V gene are KGHDR and SFDVKD. CDR3 amino acids: CATSDPDRREWTEAFF. The DNA for the CDR3 is TGTGCCACCAGTGATCCCGACAGGAGAGAGTGGACTGAAGCTTTCTTT.

The CDR3 DNA is TGCGCCAGCAGCTTGGCCGGGACGGCAACCTACGAGCAGTACTTC. This sequence encodes CASSLAGTATYEQYF. The V gene is TRBV5-1, the J gene TRBJ2-7; either TRBD1 or TRBD2 may fit D (5 bases each). This CDR3 has 15 amino acids. In germline, CDR1 is SGHRS, CDR2 YFSETQ. With 0 bases removed from V and 2 bases from J, the gap between germline ends came to 12 bases.

The rearrangement links TRBV15 to TRBJ1-2; D may be TRBD1 (5 bases). The length of the CDR3 is 16 residues. Trimming shortened V by 0 bases and J by 1 base, and 12 bases separated the two germline ends. CDR1 and CDR2 from the germline V gene are LNHNV and YYDKDF (reference sequence). CDR3 in amino acids: CATSRDQGRLNYGYTF. CDR3 nucleotides: TGTGCCACCAGCAGAGATCAGGGCAGGCTTAACTATGGCTACACCTTC.

The chain recombines TRBV7-9 with TRBJ2-3; D is ambiguous. CDR3 length: 13 amino acids. V was pared by 4 bases and J by 5 bases, with 10 bases between. CDR1 and CDR2 from the germline V gene are SEHNR and FQNEAQ (reference sequence). The CDR3 reads CASSSHFLDTQYF. DNA for the CDR3: TGTGCCAGCAGCTCGCATTTCCTAGATACGCAGTATTTT.

V is TRBV29-1 and J is TRBJ2-2, with D perhaps assigned TRBD1 or TRBD2 (5 bases each). The CDR3 runs 14 residues. CDR1 SQVTM and CDR2 ANQGSEA come from the germline V gene. Trimming removed 7 bases from V and 3 bases from J, with 15 bases in between. CDR3 sequence (DNA): TGCAGCGCCTTTTCTAGAGGGGACACCGGGGAGCTGTTTTTT. It is translated as CSAFSRGDTGELFF.

Notes on this clone: Germline is not matched at one junction end, which may reflect a read error. The chain joins TRBV29-1 to TRBJ1-1, with D uncertain. Germline CDR1 reads SQVTM; CDR2 reads ANQGSEA. The CDR3 is 8 residues long. This CDR3 is CSVSEAFF. The CDR3 DNA reads as TGCAGCGTTTCTGAGGCTTTCTTT.

The rearrangement joins TRBV11-3 to TRBJ1-5; possibly TRBD1 for D (6 bases). CDR3 length equals 14 residues. Trimming took 6 bases from V and 2 from J, leaving 11 bases between them. Germline V gene sequence: CDR1 SGHNT, CDR2 YENEEA. The CDR3 is CASSQGFGNQPQHF. The CDR3 nucleotides read TGTGCCAGCAGTCAGGGGTTTGGCAATCAGCCCCAGCATTTT.

The CDR3 bases are TGTGCCATCAGAGGGGACAGGGACGTCGGTACTAATGAAAAACTGTTTTTT. Protein product: CAIRGDRDVGTNEKLFF. This chain joins TRBV10-3 and TRBJ1-4; 9 bases fit TRBD1. V dropped 6 bases and J dropped 2; count of bases not matched to a gene: 10. Germline V CDR1 and CDR2: ENHRY, SYGVKD. CDR3 length: 17 amino acids.

The chain links TRBV14 to TRBJ2-3, with a possible D match to TRBD1 (6 bases). The CDR3 length is 15 residues. Germline V gene data show CDR1 as SGHDN and CDR2 as FVKESK. Trimming removed 4 bases at V and 3 bases at J, with 14 bases between. CDR3: CASSPQGSWTDTQYF. CDR3 nucleotides: TGTGCCAGCAGCCCACAGGGTTCCTGGACAGATACGCAGTATTTT.

CDR3 region: CASSPTGTATYNEQFF. For the CDR3, the DNA is TGTGCCAGCAGCCCAACCGGGACAGCTACATACAATGAGCAGTTCTTC. The chain couples TRBV7-9 to TRBJ2-1, with 7 bases aligning to TRBD1. This CDR3 spans 16 amino acids. The V segment lost 5 bases and the J segment 4 bases; nucleotides outside the gene matches: 11. Germline lookup yields CDR1 SEHNR and CDR2 FQNEAQ (reference sequence).